Listed here are 18 T cell receptor beta chains from one sample, sequenced in a study of cytomegalovirus exposure and HLA in healthy donors. Assay: immunoSEQ multiplex PCR; the TCRdb copy retains only in-frame clones and omits some. The table lists about 140,000 clones, approximately 86% of them singletons, with less than 9% in the top ten. The specimen was PBMCs. These receptors were obtained from a man between 18 and 35 years old in good health and CMV-seropositive.

This chain links TRBV6-5 with TRBJ1-1; 7 bases map to TRBD1. Germline values: CDR1 MNHEY, CDR2 SVGAGI. Unmatched junction bases numbered 6, after V lost 4 bases and J lost 4 bases. The CDR3 is 14 amino acids. The CDR3 protein is CASSWPGQFTEAFF. The DNA of the CDR3 is TGTGCCAGCAGTTGGCCGGGACAGTTCACTGAAGCTTTCTTT.

The V gene is TRBV29-1, the J gene TRBJ2-5, with 16 bases identical to TRBD2. After removal of 7 bases from V and 4 bases from J, the junction contained 6 bases not matched to a gene. The CDR3 extends over 15 amino acids. Germline CDR1 SQVTM, CDR2 ANQGSEA. The CDR3 DNA reads TGCAGCGCCGGGACTAGCGGGAGGGCCTCAGAGACCCAGTACTTC. Protein sequence: CSAGTSGRASETQYF.

The V gene is TRBV27, the J gene TRBJ1-1; no firm D call. The CDR3 consists of 14 residues. Per the germline V gene, CDR1 is MNHEY and CDR2 is SMNVEV (reference sequence). The V end lost 5 bases, the J end lost 1 base, and 11 bases lay between the germline ends. The chain's CDR3 is CASSKRQENTEAFF. Written as DNA, the CDR3 is TGTGCCAGCAGTAAACGACAAGAGAACACTGAAGCTTTCTTT.

The J gene is TRBJ2-5, the V gene TRBV29-1; 7 bases agree with TRBD1. V was pared by 4 bases and J by 5 bases, with 4 bases of the junction left unmatched. This CDR3 comprises 12 residues. Germline assignment: CDR1 SQVTM and CDR2 ANQGSEA. This CDR3 is CSVGTRGETQYF. The CDR3 DNA is TGCAGCGTTGGGACCAGGGGGGAGACCCAGTACTTC.

This clone appeared once. The V and J genes are TRBV6-5 and TRBJ2-1; 10 bases fit TRBD2. The CDR3 has 16 amino acids. Per the germline V gene, CDR1 is MNHEY and CDR2 is SVGAGI. Trimming at V came to 2 bases and at J to 4 bases, leaving 5 bases not matched to a gene. The DNA for the CDR3 is TGTGCCAGCAGTTACGCTAGCGGGGGTGAATACAATGAGCAGTTCTTC. Translated: CASSYASGGEYNEQFF.

J is TRBJ2-3 and V is TRBV9, with 8 positions matching TRBD2. Germline V CDR1 and CDR2: SGDLS, YYNGEE. V dropped 2 bases and J dropped 2; count of bases not matched to a gene: 10. The CDR3 runs to 17 residues. CDR3 coding DNA: TGTGCCAGCAGCGTTAGCGGGGTGGCTCCTTTCACAGATACGCAGTATTTT. The encoded protein is CASSVSGVAPFTDTQYF.

The chain has TRBV5-6 and TRBJ2-2; a possible D gene is TRBD2 (5 bases). V was trimmed by 0 bases and J by 5 bases, leaving 11 bases between them. This CDR3 contains 15 residues. The V gene's germline CDR1 is SGHDT and CDR2 YYEEEE. CDR3 sequence reads: CASSLGWGVTGELFF. The CDR3 region has the DNA TGTGCCAGCAGCTTGGGTTGGGGAGTGACCGGGGAGCTGTTTTTT.

The V call is TRBV9, the J call TRBJ2-1; 9 positions match TRBD1. V shed 4 bases, J shed 4 bases, and the junction held 9 bases outside the gene matches. The CDR3 totals 16 residues. Looked up from germline, CDR1 is SGDLS and CDR2 is YYNGEE. Here the CDR3 DNA reads TGTGCCAGCAGCCCCTGGGGACAGGGATCATACAATGAGCAGTTCTTC. Protein: CASSPWGQGSYNEQFF.

The chain is built from TRBV27 and TRBJ1-1, with D perhaps TRBD1 (5 bases). Germline lookup yields CDR1 MNHEY and CDR2 SMNVEV (reference sequence). The CDR3 has 17 residues. V was clipped by 3 bases and J by 1 base, with 18 bases between them. The DNA of the CDR3 is TGTGCCAGCAGTTTGGGGCCAGGGAGGGCTTGGAACACTGAAGCTTTCTTT. It specifies CASSLGPGRAWNTEAFF.

This chain uses TRBV19 with TRBJ2-1; weak D call: TRBD1 (6 bases). Trimming took 6 bases from V and 9 from J, leaving 21 bases between them. CDR1 is LNHDA and CDR2 is SQIVND in the germline V gene (reference sequence). The CDR3 sequence is 15 residues long. The CDR3: CASRGGGDARREQFF. The CDR3 coding sequence is TGTGCCAGTAGGGGTGGGGGCGATGCTAGACGTGAGCAGTTCTTC. Full variable domain (remainder filled in from reference TRBV19 and TRBJ2-1): DGGITQSPKYLFRKEGQNVTLSCEQNLNHDAMYWYRQDPGQGLRLIYYSQIVNDFQKGDIAEGYSVSREKKESFPLTVTSAQKNPTAFYLCASRGGGDARREQFFGPGTRLTVL.

This clone was recorded only once. This chain connects TRBV27 to TRBJ2-1; 15 bases agree with TRBD2. The CDR3 is made up of 19 amino acids. V dropped 0 bases and J dropped 4; count of bases not matched to a gene: 7. The germline V gene has CDR1 MNHEY and CDR2 SMNVEV (reference sequence). The CDR3 DNA follows: TGTGCCAGCAGTTTATCCCCTGGACTAGCGGGGGGGCTTTACAATGAGCAGTTCTTC. Encoded protein: CASSLSPGLAGGLYNEQFF.

The chain couples TRBV19 to TRBJ1-1; 8 bases match TRBD1. Germline lookup yields CDR1 LNHDA and CDR2 SQIVND (reference sequence). There are 14 residues in the CDR3. Trimming took 1 base from V and 7 from J; bases not matched to a gene: 5. CDR3 sequence (DNA): TGTGCCAGTAGTATAGGCAGGGGGCAAGGTGAAGCTTTCTTT. It translates to CASSIGRGQGEAFF.

The genes are TRBV25-1 and TRBJ1-2, with TRBD1 identical over 7 bases. Germline trimming cut 3 bases from V and 4 bases from J; bases unmatched to any gene: 5. Germline V gene sequence: CDR1 MGHDK, CDR2 SYGVNS. The CDR3 extends over 14 amino acids. The CDR3 bases are TGTGCCAGCAGTGAGGGCCAGGGGGGCTATGGCTACACCTTC. Protein: CASSEGQGGYGYTF.

The chain has TRBV6-5 and TRBJ2-7, with D possibly being TRBD1 (6 bases). V was shortened by 0 bases and J by 4 bases, with 10 bases between the two germline ends. There are 14 residues in the CDR3. CDR1 is MNHEY, CDR2 SVGAGI, per germline. This CDR3 is CASSYSWGRYEQYF. In DNA, the CDR3 is TGTGCCAGCAGTTACTCGTGGGGGCGTTACGAGCAGTACTTC.

The chain uses TRBV12-1 and TRBJ2-3; the table assigns TRBD2, which was not confirmed against the DNA. TRBV12-1 is assigned pseudogene status. This CDR3 is 16 amino acids long. The DNA for the CDR3 is TGTGCCAGCAGCCAACCTCGGGAGGGGAGCACAGATACGCAGTATTTT. As protein: CASSQPREGSTDTQYF.

The chain carries TRBV7-9 and TRBJ2-5; the D gene is possibly TRBD2 (5 bases). Looked up from germline, CDR1 is SEHNR and CDR2 is FQNEAQ (reference sequence). CDR3 size: 12 residues. Trimming cost V 0 bases and J 8 bases, with 7 bases left between them. CDR3 region: CASSLAEATQYF. The CDR3 DNA follows: TGTGCCAGCAGCTTAGCGGAGGCCACCCAGTACTTC. The whole variable domain, filled in from reference TRBV7-9 and TRBJ2-5, reads DTGVSQNPRHKITKRGQNVTFRCDPISEHNRLYWYRQTLGQGPEFLTYFQNEAQLEKSRLLSDRFSAERPKGSFSTLEIQRTEQGDSAMYLCASSLAEATQYFGPGTRLLVL.

The CDR3 DNA follows: TGTGCCAGCAGCTTAGTGGGGGCAGGGGGCTACGAGCAGTACTTC. It yields the protein CASSLVGAGGYEQYF. The chain has TRBV7-8 and TRBJ2-7; 7 bases fit TRBD1. The junction had 6 bases not matched to a gene; V was cut back by 1 base and J by 3 bases. The CDR3 extends over 15 amino acids. Germline V lookup: CDR1 SGHVS, CDR2 FQNEAQ.

The chain couples TRBV2 to TRBJ1-1; D is unresolved. The CDR3 totals 14 residues. Trimming took 7 bases from V and 3 from J, leaving 15 bases between them. Germline loops: CDR1 SNHLY, CDR2 FYNNEI. This chain's CDR3 is CASKGVLRDTEAFF. The CDR3 region has the DNA TGTGCCAGCAAGGGAGTTCTAAGGGACACTGAAGCTTTCTTT.